This T cell receptor (beta chain) was documented in a study of regulatory T cells in long-lasting Graves disease (dated by TCRdb to the early 2020s). For context, the study as a whole: Persistent Graves' disease was defined as persistently positive TSH receptor autoantibodies together with antithyroid drug treatment for over 5 years. Persistent Graves' disease patients were compared with newly diagnosed Graves' disease patients by peripheral blood TCR sequencing and RNA sequencing. The study took place in China and was registered as a clinical trial. TCR sequencing covered some 13 persistent and some 20 newly diagnosed Graves' disease patients, around 33 samples in total. Antithyroid drugs had been taken for about 10.3 years on average by persistent Graves' disease patients in the clinical cohort.

Overall results and qualifications from the work: Compared with newly diagnosed patients, persistent Graves' disease patients had lower TCR Shannon entropy and fewer highly expanded clones, which suggests clonal expansion. The small sample size was acknowledged by the authors as a limitation that may reduce accuracy. Patients with persistent disease shared more public clonotypes (under 3,000) than newly diagnosed patients did (about 1,000). The study examined only peripheral blood because the primary lesion, thyroid tissue, could not be accessed. Sequencing and analysis were limited to the TCR beta chain. TRBV28, TRBJ1-2 and TRBJ2-5 were preferentially used in persistent disease, while TRBV20-1 and TRBJ2-1 were favored in newly diagnosed disease.

Preparation of the library involved multiplex PCR. Instrument used: Illumina HiSeq 4000. iRepertoire HTBI primers and Arm-PCR amplification of CDR3 regions were used to construct TCR beta libraries. Before sequencing, the PCR products went through gel purification. Processing in the source paper ran as follows. Gene usage analysis of CDR3 amino acid clonotypes relied on the 60 or so TRBV and 13 to 15 TRBJ segments identified across samples. COPE and FqMerger were used to merge the filtered high-quality paired reads into contigs. BLAST was used to align contigs to the IMGT TRBV, TRBD and TRBJ reference genes, and CDR3 was defined following IMGT. Any clonotype with a frequency above 0.1% was counted as a highly expanded clone. Shannon entropy was used to measure repertoire diversity, and the Gini coefficient was used to measure V-J evenness. A clonotype was considered public if more than one individual shared it. TCRdb cleaned the public reads at Q25 with fastp, built clones with MiXCR and kept in-frame beta chains. Under each unique CDR3 protein, matching rows form one entry showing the most common genes and DNA. TCRdb's processing, not the study's, gives the V and J calls here. This sample comprises about 400,000 distinct CDR3 sequences, less than 25% of them detected only once. Under 25% of the sample lies in the top ten.

The junction carries 20 bases between V and J, which are trimmed by 8 bases and 4 bases respectively. From the cysteine up to the phenylalanine, the CDR3 has a length of 14 residues. Only the CDR3 region is kept as DNA, spanning 42 bases read in frame from base 1. The germline V gene yields SQVTM for CDR1 and ANQGSEA for CDR2. What this sample's time point label stands for: persistent/refractory GD, antithyroid drugs over 5 years with positive TRAb. For both TCR sequencing and RNA sequencing, RNA was extracted from PBMCs using TRIzol. The diagnosis of Graves' disease followed American Thyroid Association guidelines. Recruitment of patients was carried out at an endocrinology department in Xi'an, China. Each patient gave around 9.2 milliliters of peripheral blood, collected in an EDTA anticoagulant tube. PBMCs were isolated by Ficoll Paque Plus density gradient separation without further T cell sorting. An Agilent 2100 Bioanalyzer and agarose gel were used to assess RNA quality, and a NanoDrop 2000 was used to measure RNA concentration.

This clonotype was detected ten times or more. Its antigen is still unknown. The input lacks base qualities; no much larger clone sits a single base away. This clonotype was obtained from a female donor with Graves disease. The sequenced sample was peripheral blood mononuclear cells (PBMCs), obtained when the disease was refractory, from a patient treated with antithyroid drugs. The rearrangement joined TRBV29-1 to TRBJ1-2; TRBD1 is a possible D gene, resting on 6 matching bases. The DNA sequence is given as TGCAGCTCCGGGGACACCCCGGCGGGCTATGGCTACACCTTC. This is translated as CSSGDTPAGYGYTF.